The 21 T cell receptor beta chains given below trace back to one sample, sequenced in a study of tumor and adjacent non-tumor tissue in lung cancer. RNA was extracted from bulk tissue without any cell sorting. This non-tumor lung sample came from over 3 cm beyond the tumor edge. Three rounds of nested PCR, following a modified ARM-PCR protocol, produced the TCRbeta library. In TCRdb, the multiplex PCR reads were re-called with MiXCR into one record per CDR3 protein. This sample yields 100,000 or so distinct CDR3 sequences, of which 60% to 80% are seen a single time; roughly 20% belongs to the top ten. Sequencing used distant non-tumor lung tissue. Source of these receptors: a man younger than 40 with non-small cell lung cancer.

This chain connects TRBV29-1 to TRBJ2-1; TRBD2 agrees at 8 bases. Germline V CDR1 and CDR2: SQVTM, ANQGSEA. With V trimmed by 1 base and J by 3 bases, 17 bases remained unmatched. This CDR3 spans 19 amino acids. The CDR3 here is CSVEGKAGVVPNFYNEQFF. As DNA, the CDR3 is TGCAGCGTTGAAGGGAAAGCGGGAGTGGTTCCCAATTTCTACAATGAGCAGTTCTTC.

To note about this clonotype: At one boundary the junction diverges from the germline segment, which might be a read error. The rearrangement uses TRBV20-1 and TRBJ2-7; D may correspond to TRBD1 or TRBD2 (6 bases each). Germline V lookup: CDR1 DFQATT, CDR2 SNEGSKA (reference sequence). The CDR3 extends over 11 amino acids. CDR3 sequence: CNARDGGEQCF. The CDR3 DNA is TGCAATGCTAGAGACGGGGGCGAGCAGTGCTTC.

This clonotype was picked up one time. The genes are TRBV11-1 and TRBJ2-4, with 7 bases identical to TRBD1. In germline, CDR1 is SGHAT, CDR2 FQDESV (reference sequence). CDR3 length: 16 residues. The V segment lost 7 bases and the J segment 9 bases; nucleotides outside the gene matches: 18. The CDR3 loop reads CASTHSDRATNSIQYF. As DNA, the CDR3 is TGTGCCAGCACCCACTCAGACAGGGCGACCAATAGCATTCAGTACTTC.

As to this clonotype: Sequence at one end of the junction differs from germline and may be a read error. V gene TRBV12-3 or TRBV12-4 combines with J gene TRBJ2-5; perhaps TRBD2 as D (6 bases). The CDR3 loop spans 14 amino acids. CDR3 nucleotide sequence: TGTGCCAGCGGCCTACCGGGACTCCAAGAGATCCAGTACTTC. This translates into CASGLPGLQEIQYF.

As concerns this clonotype: A much larger clone differs by one base, so this may be a read error. This sequence joins TRBV5-4 and TRBJ1-2, with D unresolved. This CDR3 has 12 residues. The germline V gene has CDR1 SGHNT and CDR2 YYREEE (reference sequence). For the CDR3, the DNA is TGTCCCAGCAGTCCCGGTAACTATGGCTACACCTTC. This encodes CPSSPGNYGYTF.

The chain joins TRBV24-1 to TRBJ2-1; 13 positions agree with TRBD2. The CDR3 extends over 17 amino acids. V shed 7 bases and J 8 bases; nucleotides not matched to a gene: 13. Germline CDR1 reads KGHDR; CDR2 reads SFDVKD. This CDR3 is CATRETSGRSASDEQFF. DNA of the CDR3: TGTGCCACCAGAGAGACTAGCGGGAGGTCCGCAAGCGATGAGCAGTTCTTC.

Concerning this clonotype: The junction does not match germline at one end; this may be a read error. The rearrangement joins TRBV6-5 to TRBJ2-3; D is undetermined. The germline V gene has CDR1 MNHEY and CDR2 SVGAGI. There are 14 residues in the CDR3. CDR3 in DNA: TGTGCTAGCAGTTCTTTCCGGAACACAGATACGCAGTATTTT. Translated: CASSSFRNTDTQYF.

With regard to this clonotype: A much larger clone lies one base from this, so it may be a read error. The chain carries TRBV12-3 or TRBV12-4 and TRBJ2-1; 11 positions match TRBD2. After removal of 6 bases from V and 5 bases from J, the junction contained 18 bases not matched to a gene. CDR3 length equals 19 residues. The CDR3 nucleotides read TGTGCCAGCAGCCTCACGGAACATAGCGGGAGGGCCTTCCACAATGAGCAGTTCTTC. It specifies CASSLTEHSGRAFHNEQFF.

This clonotype was recorded a few times. A single base separates this from a much larger clone, so it may be a read error. The chain joins TRBV5-5 to TRBJ2-7, with TRBD1 as a possible D gene (6 bases). The CDR3 runs to 15 residues. CDR1 is SGHKS, CDR2 YYEKEE, per germline (reference sequence). CDR3 in DNA: TGTGACAGCAGCTTGGCCGGGACATCCTCCTACGAGCAGTACTTC. This translates into CDSSLAGTSSYEQYF.

About this clonotype itself: At one boundary the junction diverges from the germline segment, which might be a read error. The CDR3 DNA sequence: TGTGCCAGCAGCTTGCCGGGACTAGCGGGACTATATGAGAAGTTCTTC. This sequence encodes CASSLPGLAGLYEKFF. The V and J genes are TRBV11-3 and TRBJ2-1; 13 nucleotides agree with TRBD2. This CDR3 has 16 residues. Germline V gives CDR1 SGHNT, CDR2 YENEEA.

The genes are TRBV20-1 and TRBJ2-7, with D unresolved. V was clipped by 5 bases and J by 0 bases, with 8 bases between them. Germline lookup yields CDR1 DFQATT and CDR2 SNEGSKA (reference sequence). This CDR3 contains 12 residues. This CDR3 reads CSAAQVSYEQYF. CDR3 sequence (DNA): TGCAGTGCTGCCCAAGTCTCCTACGAGCAGTACTTC.

In the case of this clonotype: A much larger clone lies a single base off, so this may be a read error. The chain recombines TRBV7-9 with TRBJ2-7; TRBD2 is a possible D gene (6 bases). Germline assignment: CDR1 SEHNR and CDR2 FQNEAQ (reference sequence). Trimming removed 5 bases at V and 3 bases at J, with 17 bases between. The CDR3 contains 15 residues. The CDR3 region is CASSRGIGNLYEQYF. CDR3 in DNA: TGTGCCAGCAGCCGCGGGATAGGGAACCTCTACGAGCAGTACTTC.

Note on this clonotype: Its ends do not fully match the called genes, so a read error is possible. This sequence joins TRBV11-2 and TRBJ2-1; D unclear. CDR1 and CDR2 from the germline V gene are SGHAT and FQNNGV. This CDR3 has 18 amino acids. The CDR3 sequence: CASSLGRGNPSSYNEQFF. CDR3 nucleotides: TGTGCCAGCAGCTTAGGTCGAGGCAACCCGAGCTCCTACAATGAGCAGTTTTTC.

This clonotype has ten or more counts. This rearrangement joins TRBV20-1 to TRBJ1-1; TRBD1 matches 7 bases. Germline V gene lookup returns CDR1 DFQATT and CDR2 SNEGSKA (reference sequence). This CDR3 is 12 amino acids long. V gave up 3 bases and J gave up 11 bases; unmatched junction bases: 9. DNA for the CDR3: TGCAGTGCTAGGGACAGGCTGGTAGGGGCTTTCTTT. This translates into CSARDRLVGAFF.

The J gene is TRBJ1-2, the V gene TRBV6-5; D remains ambiguous. Germline V CDR1 and CDR2: MNHEY, SVGAGI. The CDR3 spans 14 residues. V dropped 5 bases and J dropped 6 bases, with 16 bases sitting between them. CDR3 DNA sequence: TGTGCCAGCAGTCTTATATCAGAGACGGATGGCTACACCTTC. Its protein is CASSLISETDGYTF.

This clonotype appeared a few times. The chain has TRBV12-3 or TRBV12-4 and TRBJ2-1; D is unclear. V lost 1 base, J lost 6 bases, and 7 bases lay in between. This CDR3 has 13 residues. CDR3 sequence (DNA): TGTGCCAGCAGTTTAGGGGGAACCAATGAGCAGTTCTTC. Amino acids: CASSLGGTNEQFF.

With respect to this clonotype: Just one base apart from a much larger clone, this may be a read error. This chain uses TRBV12-3 or TRBV12-4 with TRBJ2-7; no clear D. The CDR3 consists of 12 residues. This CDR3 reads CDSSPTRHEQYF. The DNA of the CDR3 is TGTGACAGCAGTCCAACCCGCCACGAGCAGTACTTC.

This clonotype was seen at least ten times. The rearrangement links TRBV10-3 to TRBJ1-4, with no clear D. Trimming removed 2 bases at V and 4 bases at J, with 11 bases between. The V gene's germline CDR1 is ENHRY and CDR2 SYGVKD. The CDR3 contains 15 residues. Here the CDR3 reads CAISEGGLLNEKLFF. The CDR3 DNA is TGTGCCATCAGTGAGGGTGGTCTTCTTAATGAAAAACTGTTTTTT.

This rearrangement joins TRBV10-1 to TRBJ2-7, with 7 positions matching TRBD2. CDR1 and CDR2 (germline): WNHNN, SYGVQD (reference sequence). The CDR3 runs 13 residues. J gave up 6 bases and V 8 bases, and 10 bases lay outside the gene matches. CDR3 nucleotide sequence: TGCGCCAGCGGAGTGACTAGCCGCTTCGAGCAGTACTTC. Translated: CASGVTSRFEQYF.

Regarding this clonotype: Since no conserved phenylalanine or tryptophan closes the CDR3, a read error is the likely cause. CDR3 region: CSSSESPLNEQFL. CDR3 nucleotides: TGCAGTTCATCAGAGTCCCCTCTCAATGAGCAGTTCCTC. The V gene is TRBV20-1, the J gene TRBJ2-1; D is unclear. Germline V gene sequence: CDR1 DFQATT, CDR2 SNEGSKA (reference sequence). The ends were cut back, 8 bases at V and 6 bases at J, with 17 bases in the middle. The CDR3 loop spans 13 amino acids.

This clonotype occurred once. The junction differs from germline at one of its ends, possibly a read error. V and J are TRBV10-3 and TRBJ1-5; 8 bases are shared with TRBD1. Germline loops: CDR1 ENHRY, CDR2 SYGVKD. The CDR3 loop spans 13 amino acids. CDR3 in DNA: TGTGCCACCCAGGGGGCGGGCAATCAGCCCCAGCATTTC. It is translated as CATQGAGNQPQHF.